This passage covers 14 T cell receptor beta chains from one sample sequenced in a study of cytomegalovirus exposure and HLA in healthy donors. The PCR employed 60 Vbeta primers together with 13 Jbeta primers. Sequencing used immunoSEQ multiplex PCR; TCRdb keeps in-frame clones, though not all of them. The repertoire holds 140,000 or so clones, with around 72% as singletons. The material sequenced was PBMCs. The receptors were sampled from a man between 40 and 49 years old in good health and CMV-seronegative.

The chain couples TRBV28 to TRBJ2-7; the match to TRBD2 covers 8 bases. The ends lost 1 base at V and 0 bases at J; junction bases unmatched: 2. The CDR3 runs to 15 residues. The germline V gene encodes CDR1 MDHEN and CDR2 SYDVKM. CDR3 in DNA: TGTGCCAGCAGTTTATCCGGGACTAGCTCCTACGAGCAGTACTTC. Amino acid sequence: CASSLSGTSSYEQYF.

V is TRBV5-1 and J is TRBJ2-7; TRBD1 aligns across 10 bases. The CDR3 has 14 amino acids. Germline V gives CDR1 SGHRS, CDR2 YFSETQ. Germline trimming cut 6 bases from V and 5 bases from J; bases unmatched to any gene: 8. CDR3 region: CASKFSGTGDEQYF. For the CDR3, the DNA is TGCGCCAGCAAATTCTCCGGGACAGGGGACGAGCAGTACTTC. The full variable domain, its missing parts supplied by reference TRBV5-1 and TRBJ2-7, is KAGVTQTPRYLIKTRGQQVTLSCSPISGHRSVSWYQQTPGQGLQFLFEYFSETQRNKGNFPGRFSGRQFSNSRSEMNVSTLELGDSALYLCASKFSGTGDEQYFGPGTRLTVT.

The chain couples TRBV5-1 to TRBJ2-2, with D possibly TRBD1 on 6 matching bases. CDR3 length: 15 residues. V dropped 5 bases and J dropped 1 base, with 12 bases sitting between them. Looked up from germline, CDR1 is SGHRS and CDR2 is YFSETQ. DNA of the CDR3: TGCGCCAGCAGAGAAAGAGGGGGGAACACCGGGGAGCTGTTTTTT. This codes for CASRERGGNTGELFF.

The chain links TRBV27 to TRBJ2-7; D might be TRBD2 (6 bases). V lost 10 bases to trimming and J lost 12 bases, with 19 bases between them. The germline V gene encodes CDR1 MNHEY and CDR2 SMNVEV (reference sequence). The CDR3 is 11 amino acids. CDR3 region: CATSDGGSSYF. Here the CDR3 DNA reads TGTGCCACCTCGGACGGGGGAAGCTCGTACTTC.

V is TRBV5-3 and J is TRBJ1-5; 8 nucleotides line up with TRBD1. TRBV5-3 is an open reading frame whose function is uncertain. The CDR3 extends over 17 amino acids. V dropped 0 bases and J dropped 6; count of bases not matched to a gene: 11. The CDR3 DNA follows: TGTGCCAGAAGCTTGGTAGTGGGGCAGGGGGCTTCTCAGCCCCAGCATTTT. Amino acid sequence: CARSLVVGQGASQPQHF.

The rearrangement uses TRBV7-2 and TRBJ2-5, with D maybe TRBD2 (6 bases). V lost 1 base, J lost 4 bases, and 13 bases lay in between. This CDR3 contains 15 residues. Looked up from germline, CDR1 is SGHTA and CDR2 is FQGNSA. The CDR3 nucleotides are TGTGCCAGCAGCTTAGGGTCGGGAGCTGGAGAGACCCAGTACTTC. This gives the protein CASSLGSGAGETQYF. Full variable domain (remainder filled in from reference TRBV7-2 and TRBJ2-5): GAGVSQSPSNKVTEKGKDVELRCDPISGHTALYWYRQSLGQGLEFLIYFQGNSAPDKSGLPSDRFSAERTGGSVSTLTIQRTQQEDSAVYLCASSLGSGAGETQYFGPGTRLLVL.

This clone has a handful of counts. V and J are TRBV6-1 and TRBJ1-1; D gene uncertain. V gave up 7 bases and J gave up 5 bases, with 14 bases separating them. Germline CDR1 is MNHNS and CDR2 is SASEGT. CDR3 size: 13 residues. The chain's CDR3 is CASITDTRTEAFF. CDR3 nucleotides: TGTGCCAGCATTACAGATACAAGGACTGAAGCTTTCTTT.

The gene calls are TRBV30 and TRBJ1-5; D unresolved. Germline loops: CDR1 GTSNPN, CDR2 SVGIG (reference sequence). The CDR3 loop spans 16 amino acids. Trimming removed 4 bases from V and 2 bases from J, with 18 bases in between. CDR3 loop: CAWTPAGVWGNQPQHF. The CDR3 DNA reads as TGTGCCTGGACGCCCGCCGGGGTATGGGGCAATCAGCCCCAGCATTTT.

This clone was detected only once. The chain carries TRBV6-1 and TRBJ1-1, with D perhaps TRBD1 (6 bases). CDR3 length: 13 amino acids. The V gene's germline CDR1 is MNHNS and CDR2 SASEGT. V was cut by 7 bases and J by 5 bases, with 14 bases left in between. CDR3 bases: TGTGCCAGCAATCCGGACAGAAGGACTGAAGCTTTCTTT. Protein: CASNPDRRTEAFF.

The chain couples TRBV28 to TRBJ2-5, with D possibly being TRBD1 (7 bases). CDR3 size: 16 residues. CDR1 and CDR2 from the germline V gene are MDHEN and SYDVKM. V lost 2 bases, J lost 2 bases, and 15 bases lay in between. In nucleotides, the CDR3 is TGTGCCAGCAGTTTAGCCTCAGGGGGAGGACAAGAGACCCAGTACTTC. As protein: CASSLASGGGQETQYF.

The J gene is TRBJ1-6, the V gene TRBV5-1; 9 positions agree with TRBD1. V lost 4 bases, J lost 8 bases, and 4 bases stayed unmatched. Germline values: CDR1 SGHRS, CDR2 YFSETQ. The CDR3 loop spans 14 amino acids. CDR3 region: CASSPTGGYSPLHF. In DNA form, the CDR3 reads TGCGCCAGCAGCCCGACAGGGGGTTATTCACCCCTCCACTTT.

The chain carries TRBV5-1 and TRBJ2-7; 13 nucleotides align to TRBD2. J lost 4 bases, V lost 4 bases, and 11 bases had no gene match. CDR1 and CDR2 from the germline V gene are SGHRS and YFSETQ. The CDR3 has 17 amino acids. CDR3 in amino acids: CASSPGTSGIAEYEQYF. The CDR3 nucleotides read TGCGCCAGCAGCCCCGGGACTAGCGGGATAGCTGAGTACGAGCAGTACTTC. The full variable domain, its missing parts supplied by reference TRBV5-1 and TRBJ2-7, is KAGVTQTPRYLIKTRGQQVTLSCSPISGHRSVSWYQQTPGQGLQFLFEYFSETQRNKGNFPGRFSGRQFSNSRSEMNVSTLELGDSALYLCASSPGTSGIAEYEQYFGPGTRLTVT.

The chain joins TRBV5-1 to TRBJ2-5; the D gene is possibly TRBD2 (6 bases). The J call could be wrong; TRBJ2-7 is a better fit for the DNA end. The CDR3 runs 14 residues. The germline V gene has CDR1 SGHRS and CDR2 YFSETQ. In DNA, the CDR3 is TGCGCCAGCAGCTTGACTGGCGGGACCTACGAGCAGTACTTC. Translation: CASSLTGGTYEQYF.

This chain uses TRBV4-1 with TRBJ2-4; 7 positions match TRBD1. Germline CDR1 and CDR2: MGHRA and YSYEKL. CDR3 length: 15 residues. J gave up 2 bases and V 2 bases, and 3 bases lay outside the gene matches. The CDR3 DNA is TGCGCCAGCAGCCAACCGGGACAGTCCAAAAACATTCAGTACTTC. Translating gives CASSQPGQSKNIQYF.